This T cell receptor (beta chain) was sequenced during a study of preoperative IRX-2 immunotherapy in early breast cancer. The table came from immunoSEQ multiplex PCR; TCRdb's copy has only in-frame clones and leaves some out. Of 20,000 to 30,000 clones listed, 75% to 80% are singletons. Specified treatment: preoperative locoregional IRX-2 cytokine immunotherapy. Samples came from a phase Ib trial of preoperative locoregional IRX-2 cytokine immunotherapy. This material consisted of lymph node tissue, taken before IRX-2 immunotherapy. This sequence originates from a human donor with breast cancer.

CDR3 nucleotides: TGTGCCAGCAAGGGAGGGTTTCGCGAGCAGTACTTC. Amino acid sequence: CASKGGFREQYF. V gene TRBV6-8 combines with J gene TRBJ2-7, with 7 bases aligning to TRBD2. Trimming removed 7 bases from V and 6 bases from J; junction bases left unmatched: 6. Germline V gene lookup returns CDR1 MNHGY and CDR2 SAAAGT. This CDR3 contains 12 residues.